These T cell receptor beta chains were read from a single sample in a study of shared clonotypes between healthy human individuals. Here immunoSEQ multiplex PCR was the method, and the copy in TCRdb shows in-frame clones only, minus some. The table lists almost 700,000 clones, about 90% of them singletons, with approximately 24% in the top ten. Sequenced input: naive CD8+ T cells sorted from blood. The receptors were gathered from a man younger than 40 in good health. Each CDR3 is given with its conserved first and last residue. Fields, in order: CDR3 DNA, CDR3 protein, CDR3 length, clone size, J gene, V gene, D gene. D genes are given only for firm matches. The size field is filled for only some rows; it gives once, few, many or a size class.

TGCAGCGTTGACCTGGCCCCTTTTGGTACGCAGTATTTT | CSVDLAPFGTQYF | 13 | - | TRBJ2-3 | TRBV29-1 | -
TGTGCCACTGCACCGGGACAGGGCTGGGAGACCCAGTACTTC | CATAPGQGWETQYF | 14 | - | TRBJ2-5 | TRBV19 | TRBD1
TGTGCCAGTACCCAGGGACCGAACACTGAAGCTTTCTTT | CASTQGPNTEAFF | 13 | - | TRBJ1-1 | TRBV19 | -
TGCGCCAGCAGCCAAGTTGGGGTTATCGGGCAGTTCTTC | CASSQVGVIGQFF | 13 | - | TRBJ2-1 | TRBV4-1 | -
TGTGCCAGCAGTACGGGACAGGGCACAGATACGCAGTATTTT | CASSTGQGTDTQYF | 14 | - | TRBJ2-3 | TRBV6-4 | TRBD1
TGTGCCAGCCAAGACCGGAGCGGGCGATACAATGAGCAGTTCTTC | CASQDRSGRYNEQFF | 15 | - | TRBJ2-1 | TRBV19 | -
TGTGCCAGCGGCAGGGACTACGAGCAGTACTTC | CASGRDYEQYF | 11 | few | TRBJ2-7 | TRBV28 | -
TGTGCCAGCAGCCTCACCGGACCTCACCCCACCTTC | CASSLTGPHPTF | 12 | - | TRBJ1-2 | TRBV14 | -
TGTGCCAGCAGCGTTGGGAATGAAAAACTGTTTTTT | CASSVGNEKLFF | 12 | - | TRBJ1-4 | TRBV5-5 | -
TGTGCCAGCAGCTCCCCAGGGGCCGAGCAGTTCTTC | CASSSPGAEQFF | 12 | - | TRBJ2-1 | TRBV7-3 | -
TGCGCCAGCAGTCATATTGGACAGGGGGCGAATGAGCAGTTCTTC | CASSHIGQGANEQFF | 15 | - | TRBJ2-1 | TRBV23-1 | TRBD1
TGTGCCAGCAGTTTAACGTTTGGACAGGTGAACACTGAAGCTTTCTTT | CASSLTFGQVNTEAFF | 16 | - | TRBJ1-1 | TRBV27 | TRBD1
TGTGCCAGCAGTCCGGGACATACCTACGAGCAGTACTTC | CASSPGHTYEQYF | 13 | - | TRBJ2-7 | TRBV27 | -
TGTGCCAGTCGACAGTCTGGAAACACCATATATTTT | CASRQSGNTIYF | 12 | - | TRBJ1-3 | TRBV6-1 | -
TGTGCCAGCAGTTTTCCGGGACAAACGGGAACCGGGGAGCTGTTTTTT | CASSFPGQTGTGELFF | 16 | - | TRBJ2-2 | TRBV11-2 | -
TGCGCCAGCAGCCCATTCGGGGAGATAAACTATGGCTACACCTTC | CASSPFGEINYGYTF | 15 | - | TRBJ1-2 | TRBV5-1 | -
TGTGCCAGCAGCCAAAGGACAGGGTGGGACACCGGGGAGCTGTTTTTT | CASSQRTGWDTGELFF | 16 | - | TRBJ2-2 | TRBV11-3 | TRBD1
TGTGCCAGCTACGACAGGGGGGGATCCCGTTACTATGGCTACACCTTC | CASYDRGGSRYYGYTF | 16 | few | TRBJ1-2 | TRBV2 | TRBD1
TGTGCCAGCAGGGACAGGTTATACGAGCAGTACTTC | CASRDRLYEQYF | 12 | - | TRBJ2-7 | TRBV27 | TRBD1
TGTGCCAGTAGCTGGGAAGGTTGGAACGAGCAGTACTTC | CASSWEGWNEQYF | 13 | - | TRBJ2-7 | TRBV19 | -